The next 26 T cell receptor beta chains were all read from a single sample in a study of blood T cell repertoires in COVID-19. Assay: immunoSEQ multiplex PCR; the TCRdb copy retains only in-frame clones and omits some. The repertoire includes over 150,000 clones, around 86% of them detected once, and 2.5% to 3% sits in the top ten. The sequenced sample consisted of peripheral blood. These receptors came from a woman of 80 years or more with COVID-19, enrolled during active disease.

In DNA form, the CDR3 reads TGCAGCGCCACGCCGGGATATGATGAGCAGTTCTTC. As protein: CSATPGYDEQFF. The chain combines TRBV29-1 with TRBJ2-1, with D possibly matching TRBD2 (5 bases). Germline V gives CDR1 SQVTM, CDR2 ANQGSEA. Trimming took 7 bases from V and 8 from J, leaving 15 bases between them. The CDR3 is made up of 12 amino acids.

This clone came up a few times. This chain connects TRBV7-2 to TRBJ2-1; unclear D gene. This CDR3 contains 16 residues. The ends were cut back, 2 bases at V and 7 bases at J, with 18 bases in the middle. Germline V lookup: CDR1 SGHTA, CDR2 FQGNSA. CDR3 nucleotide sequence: TGTGCCAGCAGCTTATTGTCTCCCCGAACTCCTAATGAGCAGTTCTTC. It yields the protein CASSLLSPRTPNEQFF.

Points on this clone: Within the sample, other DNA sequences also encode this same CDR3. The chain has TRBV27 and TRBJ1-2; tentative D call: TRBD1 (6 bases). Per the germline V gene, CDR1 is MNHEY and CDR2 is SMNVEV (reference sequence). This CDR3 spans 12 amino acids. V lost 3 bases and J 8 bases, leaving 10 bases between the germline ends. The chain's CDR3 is CASSFRGGGYTF. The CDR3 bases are TGTGCCAGCAGTTTTCGGGGGGGCGGCTACACCTTC.

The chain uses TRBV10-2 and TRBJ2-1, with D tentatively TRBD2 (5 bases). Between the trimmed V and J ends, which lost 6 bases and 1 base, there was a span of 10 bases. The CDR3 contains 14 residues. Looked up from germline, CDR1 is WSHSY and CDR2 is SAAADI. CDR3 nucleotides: TGCGCCAGCAGGGCGGAGGAATCCTACAATGAGCAGTTCTTC. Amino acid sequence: CASRAEESYNEQFF.

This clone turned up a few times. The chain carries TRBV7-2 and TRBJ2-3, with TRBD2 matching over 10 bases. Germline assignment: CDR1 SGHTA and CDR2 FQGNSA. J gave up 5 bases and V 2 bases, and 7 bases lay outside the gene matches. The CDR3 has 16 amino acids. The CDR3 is CASSLIGTSEQDTQYF. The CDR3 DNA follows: TGTGCCAGCAGCTTAATCGGGACTAGCGAACAAGATACGCAGTATTTT.

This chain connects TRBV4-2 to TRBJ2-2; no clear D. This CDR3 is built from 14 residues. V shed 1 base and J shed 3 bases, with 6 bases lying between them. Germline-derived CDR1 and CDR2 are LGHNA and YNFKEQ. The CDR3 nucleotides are TGTGCCAGCAGCCAAGGATGGCACACCGGGGAGCTGTTTTTT. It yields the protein CASSQGWHTGELFF.

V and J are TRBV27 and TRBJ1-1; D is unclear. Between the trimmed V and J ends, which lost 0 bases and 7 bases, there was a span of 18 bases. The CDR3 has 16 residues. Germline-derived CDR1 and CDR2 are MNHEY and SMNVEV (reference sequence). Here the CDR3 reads CASSLSRLGPAFEAFF. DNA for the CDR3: TGTGCCAGCAGTTTATCTCGACTAGGCCCCGCTTTTGAAGCTTTCTTT.

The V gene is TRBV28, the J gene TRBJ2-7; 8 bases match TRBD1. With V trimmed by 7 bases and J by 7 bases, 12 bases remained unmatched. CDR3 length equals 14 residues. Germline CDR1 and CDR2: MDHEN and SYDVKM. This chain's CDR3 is CASTPGTGLLEQYF. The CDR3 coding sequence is TGTGCCAGCACCCCGGGGACAGGACTACTTGAGCAGTACTTC. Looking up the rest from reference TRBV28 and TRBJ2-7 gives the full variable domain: DVKVTQSSRYLVKRTGEKVFLECVQDMDHENMFWYRQDPGLGLRLIYFSYDVKMKEKGDIPEGYSVSREKKERFSLILESASTNQTSMYLCASTPGTGLLEQYFGPGTRLTVT.

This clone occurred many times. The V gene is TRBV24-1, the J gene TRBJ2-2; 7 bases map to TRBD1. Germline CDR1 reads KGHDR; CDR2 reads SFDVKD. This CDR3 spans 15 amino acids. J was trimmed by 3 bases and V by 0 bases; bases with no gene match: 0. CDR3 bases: TGTGCCACCAGTGATTTGGACAGGGACACCGGGGAGCTGTTTTTT. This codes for CATSDLDRDTGELFF.

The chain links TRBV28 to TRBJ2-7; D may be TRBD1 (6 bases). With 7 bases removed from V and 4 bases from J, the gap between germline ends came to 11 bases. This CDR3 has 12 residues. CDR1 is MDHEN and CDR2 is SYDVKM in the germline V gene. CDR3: CASTRQDYEQYF. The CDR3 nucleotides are TGTGCCAGCACCCGACAGGATTACGAGCAGTACTTC. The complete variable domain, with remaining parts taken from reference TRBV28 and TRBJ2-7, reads DVKVTQSSRYLVKRTGEKVFLECVQDMDHENMFWYRQDPGLGLRLIYFSYDVKMKEKGDIPEGYSVSREKKERFSLILESASTNQTSMYLCASTRQDYEQYFGPGTRLTVT.

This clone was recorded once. The CDR3, as DNA: TGCGCCAGCAGCCCCGAGCGGGAGCGCGGCAATGAGCAGTTCTTC. Residues: CASSPERERGNEQFF. The chain combines TRBV4-3 with TRBJ2-1; 8 nucleotides match TRBD2. Trimming cost V 4 bases and J 6 bases; bases outside gene matches: 8. The CDR3 covers 15 residues. Germline CDR1 is LGHNA and CDR2 is YSLEER.

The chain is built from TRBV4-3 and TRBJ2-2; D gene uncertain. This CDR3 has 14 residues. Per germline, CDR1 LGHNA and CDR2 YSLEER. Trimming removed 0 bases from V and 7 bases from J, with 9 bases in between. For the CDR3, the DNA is TGCGCCAGCAGCCAAGATCCGCTTAGCGGGGAGCTGTTTTTT. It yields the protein CASSQDPLSGELFF.

DNA of the CDR3: TGTGCCAGCAGCCTCGGACAGGGAGGGAACACTGAAGCTTTCTTT. This gives the protein CASSLGQGGNTEAFF. This chain joins TRBV5-4 and TRBJ1-1; 8 nucleotides line up with TRBD1. V lost 4 bases, J lost 1 base, and 6 bases stayed unmatched. The CDR3 consists of 15 residues. From germline, CDR1 is SGHNT and CDR2 YYREEE (reference sequence).

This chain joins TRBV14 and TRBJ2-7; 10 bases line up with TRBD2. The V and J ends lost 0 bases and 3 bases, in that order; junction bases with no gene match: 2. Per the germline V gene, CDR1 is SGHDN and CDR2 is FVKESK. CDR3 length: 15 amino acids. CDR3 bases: TGTGCCAGCAGCCAAGAACGACTAGCGGGCTACGAGCAGTACTTC. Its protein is CASSQERLAGYEQYF.

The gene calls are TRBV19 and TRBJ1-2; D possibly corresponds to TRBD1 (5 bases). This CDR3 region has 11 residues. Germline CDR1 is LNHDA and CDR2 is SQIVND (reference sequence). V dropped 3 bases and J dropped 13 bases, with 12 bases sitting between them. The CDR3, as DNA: TGTGCCAGTAGTATCAACAGGAAGTTCACCTTC. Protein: CASSINRKFTF.

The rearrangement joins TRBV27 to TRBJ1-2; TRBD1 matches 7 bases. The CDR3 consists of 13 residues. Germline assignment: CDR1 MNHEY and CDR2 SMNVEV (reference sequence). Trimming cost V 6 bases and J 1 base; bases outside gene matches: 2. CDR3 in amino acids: CASRGQNNYGYTF. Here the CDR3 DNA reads TGTGCCAGCAGGGGACAGAATAACTATGGCTACACCTTC.

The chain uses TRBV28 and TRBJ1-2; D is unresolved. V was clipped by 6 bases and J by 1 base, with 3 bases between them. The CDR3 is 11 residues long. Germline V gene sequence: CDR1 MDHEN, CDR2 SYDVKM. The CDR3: CASRLNYGYTF. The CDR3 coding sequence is TGTGCCAGCAGACTTAACTATGGCTACACCTTC.

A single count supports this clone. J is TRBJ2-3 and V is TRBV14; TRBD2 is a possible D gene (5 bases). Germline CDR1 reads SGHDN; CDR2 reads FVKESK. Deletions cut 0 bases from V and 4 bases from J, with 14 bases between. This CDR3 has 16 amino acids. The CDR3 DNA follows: TGTGCCAGCAGCCAAGATCAAGGGATGCGGGCAGATACGCAGTATTTT. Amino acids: CASSQDQGMRADTQYF.

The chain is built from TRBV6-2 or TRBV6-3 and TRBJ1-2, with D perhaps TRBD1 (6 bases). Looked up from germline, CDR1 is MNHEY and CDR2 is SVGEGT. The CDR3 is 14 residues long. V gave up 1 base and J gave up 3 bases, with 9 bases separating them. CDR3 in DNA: TGTGCCAGCAGTTACTTGGGGGCGGACTATGGCTACACCTTC. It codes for CASSYLGADYGYTF.

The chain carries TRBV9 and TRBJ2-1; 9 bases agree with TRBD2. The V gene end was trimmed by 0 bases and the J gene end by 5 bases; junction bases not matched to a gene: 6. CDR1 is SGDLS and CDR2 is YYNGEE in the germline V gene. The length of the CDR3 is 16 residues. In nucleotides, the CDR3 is TGTGCCAGCAGCGTAGGGGTAGCGGGAGTTGACAATGAGCAGTTCTTC. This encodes CASSVGVAGVDNEQFF.

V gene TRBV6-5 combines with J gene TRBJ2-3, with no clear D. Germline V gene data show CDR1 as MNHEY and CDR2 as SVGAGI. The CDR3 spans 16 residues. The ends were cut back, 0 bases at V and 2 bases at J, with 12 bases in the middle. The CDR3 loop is CASSYSPRTTTDTQYF. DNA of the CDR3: TGTGCCAGCAGTTACTCTCCACGAACAACCACAGATACGCAGTATTTT.

CDR3 nucleotide sequence: TGTGCCGGCCTAAAGTCTCTCAGGGGGGTAGGGGACGAGCAGTACTTC. Encoded protein: CAGLKSLRGVGDEQYF. This chain links TRBV28 with TRBJ2-7; the D gene is possibly TRBD1 (7 bases). The CDR3 consists of 16 residues. V was trimmed by 11 bases and J by 5 bases, leaving 28 bases between them. In germline, CDR1 is MDHEN, CDR2 SYDVKM. The entire variable domain, with the rest obtained from reference TRBV28 and TRBJ2-7, is as follows: DVKVTQSSRYLVKRTGEKVFLECVQDMDHENMFWYRQDPGLGLRLIYFSYDVKMKEKGDIPEGYSVSREKKERFSLILESASTNQTSMYLCAGLKSLRGVGDEQYFGPGTRLTVT.

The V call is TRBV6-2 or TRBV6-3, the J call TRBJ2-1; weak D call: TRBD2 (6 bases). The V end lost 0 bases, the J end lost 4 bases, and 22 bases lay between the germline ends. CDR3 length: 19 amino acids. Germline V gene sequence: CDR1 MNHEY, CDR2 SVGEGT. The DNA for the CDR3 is TGTGCCAGCAGTTACTCACGGGGGTCCAGTAACCCTGAGTACAATGAGCAGTTCTTC. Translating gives CASSYSRGSSNPEYNEQFF.

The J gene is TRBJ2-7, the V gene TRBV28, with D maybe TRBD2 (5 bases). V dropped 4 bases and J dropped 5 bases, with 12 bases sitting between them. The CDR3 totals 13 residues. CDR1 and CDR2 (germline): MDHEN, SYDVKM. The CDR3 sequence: CASSSGLVHEQYF. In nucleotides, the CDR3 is TGTGCCAGCAGTTCGGGGTTAGTCCACGAGCAGTACTTC.

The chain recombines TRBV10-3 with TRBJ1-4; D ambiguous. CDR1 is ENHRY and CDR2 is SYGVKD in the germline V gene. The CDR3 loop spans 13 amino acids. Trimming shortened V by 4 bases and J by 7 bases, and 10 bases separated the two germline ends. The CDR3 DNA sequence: TGTGCCATCAGTGCGGGGTACGGTGAAAAACTGTTTTTT. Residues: CAISAGYGEKLFF.

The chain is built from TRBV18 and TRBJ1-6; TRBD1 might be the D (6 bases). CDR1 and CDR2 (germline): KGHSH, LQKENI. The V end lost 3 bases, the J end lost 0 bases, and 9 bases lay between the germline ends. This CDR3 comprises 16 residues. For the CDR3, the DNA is TGTGCCAGCTCACCTCAGGGGAGCTCCTATAATTCACCCCTCCACTTT. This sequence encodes CASSPQGSSYNSPLHF.